Each of the 12 T cell receptor beta chains below was sequenced from the same sample in a study of T-cell reconstitution after alpha-beta-depleted transplantation in children. A TCRbeta library incorporating unique molecular identifiers was prepared. TCRdb redid the calling of the PCR reads with MiXCR, one entry per CDR3 protein. Altogether about 200,000 distinct CDR3 sequences are present, roughly 15% being singletons, with the ten largest covering over 10%. Source: PBMCs from the stem cell graft donor, taken from the stem cell graft. Source of these receptors: a human donor who donated a stem cell graft to a child with acute lymphoblastic leukemia.

This clonotype came up a few times. The rearrangement uses TRBV5-1 and TRBJ2-5; tentative D call: TRBD1 (6 bases). The CDR3 totals 14 residues. CDR1 and CDR2 from the germline V gene are SGHRS and YFSETQ. The ends were cut back, 3 bases at V and 1 base at J, with 10 bases in the middle. CDR3 DNA sequence: TGCGCCAGCAGCTACTCAGGGGCCCAAGAGACCCAGTACTTC. Its translation is CASSYSGAQETQYF.

This clonotype was seen a few times. The chain couples TRBV2 to TRBJ1-4; no reliable D call. The CDR3 runs to 14 residues. Germline lookup yields CDR1 SNHLY and CDR2 FYNNEI. V was clipped by 8 bases and J by 1 base, with 11 bases between them. For the CDR3, the DNA is TGTGCCAGCGTGAGGACGCTAACTAATGAAAAACTGTTTTTT. This translates into CASVRTLTNEKLFF.

The rearrangement joins TRBV11-3 to TRBJ2-3; 8 nucleotides agree with TRBD1. After removal of 5 bases from V and 1 base from J, the junction contained 8 bases not matched to a gene. The CDR3 is 16 residues long. The germline V gene encodes CDR1 SGHNT and CDR2 YENEEA. The CDR3 loop reads CASSHPGGFGTDTQYF. The DNA for the CDR3 is TGTGCCAGCAGCCATCCAGGGGGCTTTGGCACAGATACGCAGTATTTT.

This clonotype was counted ten times or more. V is TRBV20-1 and J is TRBJ2-1, with 11 bases fitting TRBD2. Germline CDR1 is DFQATT and CDR2 is SNEGSKA (reference sequence). The length of the CDR3 is 19 residues. V gave up 0 bases and J gave up 4 bases; unmatched junction bases: 14. The CDR3 bases are TGCAGTGCTAGAGATGAAGTAGCGGGAGGGCAGAATCCGTACAATGAGCAGTTCTTC. Translating gives CSARDEVAGGQNPYNEQFF.

This clonotype was observed many times. This rearrangement joins TRBV5-1 to TRBJ2-3, with 10 bases aligning to TRBD2. The germline CDR1 and CDR2 sequences are SGHRS and YFSETQ. CDR3 length equals 16 residues. The ends lost 4 bases at V and 2 bases at J; junction bases unmatched: 7. In DNA, the CDR3 is TGCGCCAGCAGCGGAACTAGCGGGACTAACACAGATACGCAGTATTTT. It translates to CASSGTSGTNTDTQYF.

This clonotype was detected many times. The V call is TRBV20-1, the J call TRBJ1-1; D is undetermined. The CDR3 contains 12 residues. V was trimmed by 5 bases and J by 1 base, leaving 8 bases between them. CDR1 is DFQATT, CDR2 SNEGSKA, per germline (reference sequence). The CDR3 loop is CSAGRQNTEAFF. The CDR3 DNA follows: TGCAGTGCTGGTCGTCAGAACACTGAAGCTTTCTTT.

This clonotype was recorded many times. The chain couples TRBV7-8 to TRBJ2-1; no reliable D call. The length of the CDR3 is 13 residues. Germline V gives CDR1 SGHVS, CDR2 FQNEAQ. Trimming left V 1 base short and J 4 bases short, with 5 bases between. CDR3 protein: CASSLVTYNEQFF. DNA of the CDR3: TGTGCCAGCAGCTTAGTAACGTACAATGAGCAGTTCTTC.

V gene TRBV11-3 combines with J gene TRBJ2-1, with no clear D. V lost 10 bases, J lost 6 bases, and 16 bases lay in between. Germline V CDR1 and CDR2: SGHNT, YENEEA. This CDR3 is built from 13 residues. This CDR3 reads CAIGPGLLNEQFF. The CDR3 coding sequence is TGTGCCATCGGCCCTGGGCTTCTCAATGAGCAGTTCTTC.

This clonotype has ten or more counts. The chain recombines TRBV12-3 or TRBV12-4 with TRBJ2-1, with 9 bases fitting TRBD1. V shed 8 bases and J 8 bases; nucleotides not matched to a gene: 13. The CDR3 contains 15 residues. The CDR3 loop is CASVTGTGTVHEQFF. The CDR3 DNA reads TGTGCCAGCGTAACCGGGACAGGGACTGTCCATGAGCAGTTCTTC.

The V call is TRBV27, the J call TRBJ2-1, with a possible D match to TRBD2 (5 bases). This CDR3 comprises 13 residues. The germline V gene has CDR1 MNHEY and CDR2 SMNVEV (reference sequence). The V end was cut by 9 bases, the J end by 10 bases, with 19 bases between. CDR3 DNA sequence: TGTGCCAGTAGTATAGGATTAACGGGGGAGCAGTTCTTC. Amino acid sequence: CASSIGLTGEQFF.

The table lists this clonotype with many counts. The genes are TRBV11-2 and TRBJ2-2; the D call may be TRBD1 or TRBD2 (5 bases each). With 5 bases removed from V and 7 bases from J, the gap between germline ends came to 26 bases. CDR3 size: 18 residues. CDR1 is SGHAT, CDR2 FQNNGV, per germline. Here the CDR3 DNA reads TGTGCCAGCAGCCGTAGGGATAGGGCCTCGGGGCGAGGCGGGGAGCTGTTTTTT. This encodes CASSRRDRASGRGGELFF.

The chain links TRBV20-1 to TRBJ1-2; D not resolved. CDR1 is DFQATT and CDR2 is SNEGSKA in the germline V gene (reference sequence). The CDR3 is made up of 11 amino acids. V was clipped by 3 bases and J by 7 bases, with 9 bases between them. CDR3 sequence (DNA): TGCAGTGCTAGCAAGGAATCTGGCTACACCTTC. Protein: CSASKESGYTF.